This T cell receptor beta chain was identified during a study of shared clonotypes between healthy human individuals. Study at large: The plates for each donor numbered three CD4 naive, three CD4 memory, two CD8 naive and one CD8 memory. Study outcomes and limitations: What limited the represented genetic and exposure-history diversity was the small number of donors.

The method was immunoSEQ multiplex PCR; TCRdb's version includes in-frame clones alone and lacks a portion of them. Among some 2,000,000 clones listed, 85% to 95% were seen once. The length of the CDR3 is 16 residues. V was trimmed by 0 bases and J by 1 base, leaving 11 bases between them. Germline V lookup: CDR1 MNHEY, CDR2 SVGAGI. Nashville, Tennessee was home to all donors, who were Caucasian adults. Researchers partitioned CD4+ cells into CD45RA+ naive and CD45RA-negative memory subsets. This clone occurred once. Its antigen is as yet unknown. Input material: naive CD4+ T cells sorted from blood. Stated subset: CD45RA+ positively selected. This clonotype was sampled from a man younger than 35 in good health. The genes are TRBV6-5 and TRBJ2-3; a weak D match, TRBD2 (6 bases). The CDR3 loop is CASSYSKSSGTDTQYF. The CDR3 nucleotides read TGTGCCAGCAGTTACTCGAAATCTAGCGGCACAGATACGCAGTATTTT.